Listed below are T cell receptor beta chains from one sample, sequenced in a study of cytomegalovirus exposure and HLA in healthy donors. Data came from immunoSEQ multiplex PCR; TCRdb stores just in-frame clones and leaves some out. The sample records 150,000 or so clones, around 86% being singletons. Input material: PBMCs. The origin of the receptors is a man in his forties or fifties in good health and CMV-seropositive. The CDR3 runs from the conserved cysteine through the conserved F or W. The D gene is left open where the match is weak. Clone size appears in some rows only: once, few, many, or a class for an expanded clone.

size: once; J: TRBJ1-2; D: .; V: TRBV6-5; CDR3: CASRSPGDGYTF; DNA: TGTGCCAGCAGGTCCCCAGGGGATGGCTACACCTTC
size: .; J: TRBJ2-1; D: TRBD2; V: TRBV25-1; CDR3: CASSDRTSAPYNEQFF; DNA: TGTGCCAGCAGTGACAGGACTAGCGCACCATACAATGAGCAGTTCTTC
size: .; J: TRBJ2-7; D: TRBD1; V: TRBV28; CDR3: CASSSTPDRAYEQYF; DNA: TGTGCCAGCAGCTCCACCCCCGACAGGGCGTACGAGCAGTACTTC
size: .; J: TRBJ1-2; D: .; V: TRBV7-3; CDR3: CASSSEGLSNYGYTF; DNA: TGTGCCAGCAGCTCAGAGGGACTCAGTAACTATGGCTACACCTTC
size: .; J: TRBJ1-5; D: .; V: TRBV19; CDR3: CASNGVSNQPQHF; DNA: TGTGCCAGTAACGGGGTTAGCAATCAGCCCCAGCATTTT
size: .; J: TRBJ1-5; D: .; V: TRBV6-5; CDR3: CASSDGPRQPQHF; DNA: TGTGCCAGCAGTGATGGGCCGAGACAGCCCCAGCATTTT
size: .; J: TRBJ1-2; D: TRBD1; V: TRBV6-1; CDR3: CASSEGQGGYGYTF; DNA: TGTGCCAGCAGTGAGGGCCAGGGGGGCTATGGCTACACCTTC
size: .; J: TRBJ2-3; D: TRBD2; V: TRBV7-9; CDR3: CGTSGGLTDTQYF; DNA: TGTGGGACTAGCGGGGGCCTCACAGATACGCAGTATTTT
size: .; J: TRBJ1-3; D: .; V: TRBV7-8; CDR3: CASSLESGSGNTIYF; DNA: TGTGCCAGCAGCTTAGAATCGGGCTCTGGAAACACCATATATTTT
size: .; J: TRBJ1-4; D: .; V: TRBV30; CDR3: CAWSATRQGRGATNEKLFF; DNA: TGTGCCTGGAGTGCAACACGTCAGGGGAGAGGGGCAACTAATGAAAAACTGTTTTTT
size: .; J: TRBJ1-1; D: .; V: TRBV2; CDR3: CASIVLGANTEAFF; DNA: TGTGCCAGCATAGTTTTGGGGGCTAACACTGAAGCTTTCTTT
size: few; J: TRBJ1-5; D: TRBD1; V: TRBV27; CDR3: CASSWTGLMGNQPQHF; DNA: TGTGCCAGCAGTTGGACAGGGCTTATGGGCAATCAGCCCCAGCATTTT
size: .; J: TRBJ2-5; D: TRBD1; V: TRBV7-9; CDR3: CATKQGDRVETQYF; DNA: TGTGCCACAAAGCAGGGCGACAGGGTAGAGACCCAGTACTTC
size: once; J: TRBJ1-1; D: .; V: TRBV18; CDR3: CASSRRETEAFF; DNA: TGTGCCAGCTCACGAAGGGAGACTGAAGCTTTCTTT
size: .; J: TRBJ1-1; D: .; V: TRBV28; CDR3: CASSSPGETDTEAFF; DNA: TGTGCCAGCAGTTCCCCCGGGGAGACGGACACTGAAGCTTTCTTT
size: .; J: TRBJ2-5; D: .; V: TRBV18; CDR3: CASSPPMGQQETQYF; DNA: TGTGCCAGCTCACCACCCATGGGACAACAAGAGACCCAGTACTTC
size: .; J: TRBJ1-2; D: .; V: TRBV30; CDR3: CAWTGKGGRTYGYTF; DNA: TGTGCCTGGACTGGAAAGGGGGGGAGGACCTATGGCTACACCTTC
size: .; J: TRBJ1-2; D: .; V: TRBV6-6; CDR3: CASSFPGRDPDYTF; DNA: TGTGCCAGCAGTTTCCCCGGCAGGGATCCCGACTACACCTTC
size: .; J: TRBJ2-6; D: .; V: TRBV19; CDR3: CASISSRSGANVLTF; DNA: TGTGCCAGTATCTCTTCCCGTTCTGGGGCCAACGTCCTGACTTTC
size: .; J: TRBJ2-7; D: .; V: TRBV6-1; CDR3: CAATGAYEQYF; DNA: TGTGCCGCCACGGGTGCCTACGAGCAGTACTTC
size: .; J: TRBJ2-5; D: .; V: TRBV7-2; CDR3: CASSLVARQETQYF; DNA: TGTGCCAGCAGCTTAGTCGCCAGACAAGAGACCCAGTACTTC
size: .; J: TRBJ2-7; D: TRBD1; V: TRBV7-9; CDR3: CASSLPASGGEQYF; DNA: TGTGCCAGCAGCTTACCGGCGTCAGGGGGCGAGCAGTACTTC
size: few; J: TRBJ1-5; D: .; V: TRBV7-2; CDR3: CASSLGRGNQPQHF; DNA: TGTGCCAGCAGCTTAGGCAGGGGAAATCAGCCCCAGCATTTT
size: few; J: TRBJ1-1; D: .; V: TRBV5-5; CDR3: CASSLVVGGTEAFF; DNA: TGTGCCAGCAGCTTGGTTGTCGGAGGCACTGAAGCTTTCTTT
size: few; J: TRBJ1-1; D: TRBD1; V: TRBV19; CDR3: CASSIGQGNTEAFF; DNA: TGTGCCAGTAGTATAGGACAGGGGAACACTGAAGCTTTCTTT
size: .; J: TRBJ1-1; D: TRBD1; V: TRBV10-2; CDR3: CASSGYLRTGVMNTEAFF; DNA: TGCGCCAGCAGTGGATACCTTCGGACAGGAGTAATGAACACTGAAGCTTTCTTT
size: .; J: TRBJ2-7; D: TRBD1; V: TRBV4-1; CDR3: CASSQPGQQLYEQYF; DNA: TGCGCCAGCAGCCAACCGGGACAGCAACTTTACGAGCAGTACTTC
size: .; J: TRBJ2-1; D: .; V: TRBV28; CDR3: CASSWLARNGEQFF; DNA: TGTGCCAGCAGTTGGCTAGCTAGGAATGGCGAGCAGTTCTTC
size: .; J: TRBJ2-6; D: .; V: TRBV4-3; CDR3: CASSQERGSGANVLTF; DNA: TGCGCCAGCAGCCAAGAACGAGGATCTGGGGCCAACGTCCTGACTTTC
size: .; J: TRBJ2-1; D: .; V: TRBV27; CDR3: CASSLGPIGYNEQFF; DNA: TGTGCCAGCAGTTTGGGCCCTATCGGCTACAATGAGCAGTTCTTC
size: .; J: TRBJ1-6; D: .; V: TRBV7-3; CDR3: CASSLSAGVDSPLHF; DNA: TGTGCCAGCAGCTTAAGCGCAGGGGTTGATTCACCCCTCCACTTT